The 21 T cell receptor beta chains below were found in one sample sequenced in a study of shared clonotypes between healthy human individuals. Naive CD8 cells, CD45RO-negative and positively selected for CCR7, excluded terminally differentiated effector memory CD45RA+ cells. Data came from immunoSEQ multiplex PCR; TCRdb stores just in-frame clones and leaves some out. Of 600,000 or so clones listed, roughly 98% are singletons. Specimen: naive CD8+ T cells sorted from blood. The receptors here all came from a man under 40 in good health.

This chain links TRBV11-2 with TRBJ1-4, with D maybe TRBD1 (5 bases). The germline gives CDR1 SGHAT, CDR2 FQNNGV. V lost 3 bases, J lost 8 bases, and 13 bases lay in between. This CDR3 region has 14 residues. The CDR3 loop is CASSFGDSGEKLFF. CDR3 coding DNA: TGTGCCAGCAGCTTTGGGGACTCGGGCGAAAAACTGTTTTTT.

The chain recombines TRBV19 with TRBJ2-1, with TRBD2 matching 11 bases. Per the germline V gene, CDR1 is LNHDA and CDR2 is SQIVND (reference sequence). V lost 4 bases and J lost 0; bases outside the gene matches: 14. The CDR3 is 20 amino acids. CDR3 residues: CASSNLAGGPRTSSYNEQFF. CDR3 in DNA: TGTGCCAGTAGTAACTTAGCGGGAGGGCCGCGCACGAGCTCCTACAATGAGCAGTTCTTC.

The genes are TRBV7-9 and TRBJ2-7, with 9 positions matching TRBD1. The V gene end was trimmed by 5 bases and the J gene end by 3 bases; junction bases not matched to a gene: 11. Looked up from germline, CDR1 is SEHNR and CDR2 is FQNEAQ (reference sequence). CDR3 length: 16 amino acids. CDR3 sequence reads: CASSQTGTGLHYEQYF. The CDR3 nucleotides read TGTGCCAGCAGCCAGACTGGGACAGGGCTACACTACGAGCAGTACTTC. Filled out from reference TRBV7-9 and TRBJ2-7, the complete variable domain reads DTGVSQNPRHKITKRGQNVTFRCDPISEHNRLYWYRQTLGQGPEFLTYFQNEAQLEKSRLLSDRFSAERPKGSFSTLEIQRTEQGDSAMYLCASSQTGTGLHYEQYFGPGTRLTVT.

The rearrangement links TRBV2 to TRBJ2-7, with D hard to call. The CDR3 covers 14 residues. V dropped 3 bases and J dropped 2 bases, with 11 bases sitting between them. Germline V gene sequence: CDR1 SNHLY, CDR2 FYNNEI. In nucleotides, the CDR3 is TGTGCCAGCAGTGATGTGGCGGAGCCCTACGAGCAGTACTTC. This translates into CASSDVAEPYEQYF. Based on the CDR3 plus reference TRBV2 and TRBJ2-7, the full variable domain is EPEVTQTPSHQVTQMGQEVILRCVPISNHLYFYWYRQILGQKVEFLVSFYNNEISEKSEIFDDQFSVERPDGSNFTLKIRSTKLEDSAMYFCASSDVAEPYEQYFGPGTRLTVT.

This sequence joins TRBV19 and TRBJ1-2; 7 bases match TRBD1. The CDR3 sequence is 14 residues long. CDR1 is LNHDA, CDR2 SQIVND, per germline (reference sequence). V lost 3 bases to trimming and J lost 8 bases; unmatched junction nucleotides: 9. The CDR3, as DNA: TGTGCCAGTAGTATCGGACAGGCCGATTCCGGCTACACCTTC. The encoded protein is CASSIGQADSGYTF.

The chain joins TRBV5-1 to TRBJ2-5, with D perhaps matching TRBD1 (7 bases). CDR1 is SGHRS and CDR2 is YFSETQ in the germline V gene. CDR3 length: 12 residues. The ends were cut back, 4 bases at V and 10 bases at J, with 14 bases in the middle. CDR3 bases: TGCGCCAGCAGCAGTGACAGGGAGGTCCAGTACTTC. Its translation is CASSSDREVQYF.

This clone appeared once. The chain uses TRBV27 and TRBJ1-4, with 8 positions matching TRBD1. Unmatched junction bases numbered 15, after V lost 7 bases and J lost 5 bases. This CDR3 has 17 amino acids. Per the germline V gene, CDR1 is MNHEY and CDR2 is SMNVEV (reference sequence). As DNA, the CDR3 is TGTGCCAGCAACCCCCTAATGCCGACAGGGGCAAATGAAAAACTGTTTTTT. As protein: CASNPLMPTGANEKLFF.

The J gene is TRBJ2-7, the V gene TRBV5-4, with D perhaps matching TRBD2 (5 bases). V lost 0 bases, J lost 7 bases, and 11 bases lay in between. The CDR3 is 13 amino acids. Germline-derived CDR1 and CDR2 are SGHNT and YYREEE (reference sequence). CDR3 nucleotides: TGTGCCAGCAGCTTGGGGATAGCGCGAGAGCAGTACTTC. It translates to CASSLGIAREQYF.

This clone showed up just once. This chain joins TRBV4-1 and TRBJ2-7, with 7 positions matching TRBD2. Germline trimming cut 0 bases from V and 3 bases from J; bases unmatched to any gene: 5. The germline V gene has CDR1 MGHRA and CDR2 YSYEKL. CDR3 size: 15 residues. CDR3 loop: CASSQDWEGYYEQYF. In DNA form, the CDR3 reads TGCGCCAGCAGCCAAGATTGGGAGGGATACTACGAGCAGTACTTC.

CDR3 coding DNA: TGTGCCAGCGAGGTGGCGGGAGTGGGCAATGAGCAGTTCTTC. Its translation is CASEVAGVGNEQFF. This chain links TRBV6-1 with TRBJ2-1; 7 bases line up with TRBD2. With V trimmed by 8 bases and J by 6 bases, 10 bases remained unmatched. Germline-derived CDR1 and CDR2 are MNHNS and SASEGT. CDR3 size: 14 residues.

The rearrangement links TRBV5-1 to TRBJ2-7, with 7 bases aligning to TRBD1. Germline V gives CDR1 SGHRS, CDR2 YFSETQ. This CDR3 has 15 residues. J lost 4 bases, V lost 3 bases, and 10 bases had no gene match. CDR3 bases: TGCGCCAGCAGCTCCGAGGAAGGGGGCGAATACGAGCAGTACTTC. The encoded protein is CASSSEEGGEYEQYF.

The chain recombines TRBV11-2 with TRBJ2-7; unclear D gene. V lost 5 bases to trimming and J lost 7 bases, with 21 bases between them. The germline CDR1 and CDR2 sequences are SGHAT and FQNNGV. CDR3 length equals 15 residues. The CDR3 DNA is TGTGCCAGCAGCCCCTCAATCTCCCGCTGGATAGAGCAGTACTTC. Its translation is CASSPSISRWIEQYF.

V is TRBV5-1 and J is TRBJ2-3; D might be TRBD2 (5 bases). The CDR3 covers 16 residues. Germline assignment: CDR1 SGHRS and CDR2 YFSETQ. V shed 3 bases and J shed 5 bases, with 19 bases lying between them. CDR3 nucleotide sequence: TGCGCCAGCAGCTCCCTATTAGCGACCGGGGTAGATACGCAGTATTTT. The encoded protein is CASSSLLATGVDTQYF.

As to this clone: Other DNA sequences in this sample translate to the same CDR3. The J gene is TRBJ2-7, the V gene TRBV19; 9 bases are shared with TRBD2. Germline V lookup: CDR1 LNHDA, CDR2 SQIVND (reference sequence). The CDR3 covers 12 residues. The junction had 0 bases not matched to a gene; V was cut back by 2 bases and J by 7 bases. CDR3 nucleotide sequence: TGTGCCAGTAGTATACTAGCGGGGGAGCAGTACTTC. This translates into CASSILAGEQYF.

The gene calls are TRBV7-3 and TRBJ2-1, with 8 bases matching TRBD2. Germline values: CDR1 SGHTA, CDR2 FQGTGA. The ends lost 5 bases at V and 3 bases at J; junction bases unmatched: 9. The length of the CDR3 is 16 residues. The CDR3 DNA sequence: TGTGCCAGCAGCCCCTTGGGAAGCGGGAGCTACAATGAGCAGTTCTTC. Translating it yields CASSPLGSGSYNEQFF. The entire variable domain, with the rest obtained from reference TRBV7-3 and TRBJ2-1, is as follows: GAGVSQTPSNKVTEKGKYVELRCDPISGHTALYWYRQSLGQGPEFLIYFQGTGAADDSGLPNDRFFAVRPEGSVSTLKIQRTERGDSAVYLCASSPLGSGSYNEQFFGPGTRLTVL.

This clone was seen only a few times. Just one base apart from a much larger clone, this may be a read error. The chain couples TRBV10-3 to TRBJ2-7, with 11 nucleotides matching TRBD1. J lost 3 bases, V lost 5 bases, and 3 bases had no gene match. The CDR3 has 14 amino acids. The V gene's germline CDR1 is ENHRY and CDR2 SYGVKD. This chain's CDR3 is CAISTGTGGYEQYF. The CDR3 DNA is TGTGCCATCAGTACCGGGACAGGGGGCTACGAGCAGTACTTC.

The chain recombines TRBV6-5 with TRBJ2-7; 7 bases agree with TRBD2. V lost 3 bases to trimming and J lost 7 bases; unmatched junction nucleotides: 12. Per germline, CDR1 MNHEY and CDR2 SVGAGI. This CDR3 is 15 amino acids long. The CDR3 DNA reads TGTGCCAGCAGTTATAATCAGGGAGGGCTACGAGAGCAGTACTTC. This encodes CASSYNQGGLREQYF.

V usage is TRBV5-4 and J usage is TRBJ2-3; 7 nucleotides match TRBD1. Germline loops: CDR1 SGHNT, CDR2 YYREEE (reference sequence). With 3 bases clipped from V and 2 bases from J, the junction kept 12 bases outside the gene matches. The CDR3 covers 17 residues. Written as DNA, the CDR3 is TGTGCCAGCAGCTGGGGGACAGCGGATATAAACACAGATACGCAGTATTTT. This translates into CASSWGTADINTDTQYF.

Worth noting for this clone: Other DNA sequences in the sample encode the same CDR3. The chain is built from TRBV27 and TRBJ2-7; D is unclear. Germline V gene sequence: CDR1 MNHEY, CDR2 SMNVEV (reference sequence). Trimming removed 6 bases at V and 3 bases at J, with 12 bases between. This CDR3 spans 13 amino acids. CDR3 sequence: CASSFSKGYEQYF. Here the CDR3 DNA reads TGTGCCAGCAGCTTTTCTAAGGGCTACGAGCAGTACTTC.

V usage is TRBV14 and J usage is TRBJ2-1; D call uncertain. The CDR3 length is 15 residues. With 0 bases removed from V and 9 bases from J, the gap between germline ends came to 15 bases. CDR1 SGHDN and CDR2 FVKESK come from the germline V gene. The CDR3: CASSQDLPGLGEQFF. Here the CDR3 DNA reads TGTGCCAGCAGCCAAGATCTTCCAGGCCTCGGTGAGCAGTTCTTC.

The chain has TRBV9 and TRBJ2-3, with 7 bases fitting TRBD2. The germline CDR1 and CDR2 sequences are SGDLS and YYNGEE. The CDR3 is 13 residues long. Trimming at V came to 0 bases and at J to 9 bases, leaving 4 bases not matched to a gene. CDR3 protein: CASSVAERGTQYF. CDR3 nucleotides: TGTGCCAGCAGCGTAGCCGAGCGGGGCACGCAGTATTTT.